The next 8 T cell receptor beta chains were all read from a single sample in a study of blood T cell repertoires in COVID-19. Assay used: immunoSEQ multiplex PCR; TCRdb lists only in-frame clones, some missing. The table shows 80,000 to 100,000 clones, with approximately 90% occurring only once. Material: peripheral blood. The receptors shown here come from a human donor with active COVID-19. The donor label of this sample is uncertain.

The V call is TRBV5-1, the J call TRBJ2-6; tentatively, D is TRBD2 (5 bases). The CDR3 is 14 residues long. The V gene lost 3 bases and the J gene lost 3 bases, with 7 bases spanning the gap. CDR1 is SGHRS, CDR2 YFSETQ, per germline. This CDR3 is CASSSGDGANVLTF. The CDR3 DNA reads TGCGCCAGCAGCTCCGGGGATGGGGCCAACGTCCTGACTTTC.

The chain is built from TRBV6-5 and TRBJ1-3; no clear D gene. CDR1 and CDR2 (germline): MNHEY, SVGAGI. The CDR3 contains 13 residues. The V gene lost 2 bases and the J gene lost 1 base, with 3 bases spanning the gap. The CDR3 sequence is CASSYPSGNTIYF. CDR3 nucleotide sequence: TGTGCCAGCAGTTACCCATCTGGAAACACCATATATTTT.

V usage is TRBV28 and J usage is TRBJ1-2; a weak D match, TRBD1 (6 bases). Germline V gene lookup returns CDR1 MDHEN and CDR2 SYDVKM. V was clipped by 3 bases and J by 7 bases, with 12 bases between them. This CDR3 has 13 amino acids. The CDR3 sequence: CASSFRGPSGYTF. DNA for the CDR3: TGTGCCAGCAGTTTCAGGGGTCCAAGTGGCTACACCTTC.

The rearrangement links TRBV9 to TRBJ2-2; no clear D gene. Germline lookup yields CDR1 SGDLS and CDR2 YYNGEE. CDR3 length: 16 amino acids. Trimming cost V 4 bases and J 1 base, with 14 bases left between them. CDR3 residues: CASSPSFSQNTGELFF. CDR3 DNA sequence: TGTGCCAGCAGCCCCTCATTCTCACAGAACACCGGGGAGCTGTTTTTT.

This chain links TRBV5-4 with TRBJ2-1; TRBD1 is a possible D gene (6 bases). Trimming took off 3 bases at V and 0 bases at J, with 10 bases between the two ends. CDR3 length: 15 amino acids. Germline V gene data show CDR1 as SGHNT and CDR2 as YYREEE (reference sequence). In DNA, the CDR3 is TGTGCCAGCAGCTACAGGGCTCCCTCCTACAATGAGCAGTTCTTC. This translates into CASSYRAPSYNEQFF.

This chain joins TRBV13 and TRBJ1-2; the D gene is possibly TRBD1 (6 bases). V lost 5 bases to trimming and J lost 5 bases, with 18 bases between them. Germline loops: CDR1 PRHDT, CDR2 FYEKMQ (reference sequence). The CDR3 spans 15 residues. The CDR3 loop is CASSEGTPRAYGYTF. In DNA, the CDR3 is TGTGCCAGCAGCGAGGGGACACCTCGGGCGTATGGCTACACCTTC. Using reference TRBV13 and TRBJ1-2 for the parts outside the CDR3, the full variable domain is AAGVIQSPRHLIKEKRETATLKCYPIPRHDTVYWYQQGPGQDPQFLISFYEKMQSDKGSIPDRFSAQQFSDYHSELNMSSLELGDSALYFCASSEGTPRAYGYTFGSGTRLTVV.

V usage is TRBV5-1 and J usage is TRBJ2-2; 10 nucleotides line up with TRBD1. V lost 4 bases and J lost 5; bases outside the gene matches: 11. Germline lookup yields CDR1 SGHRS and CDR2 YFSETQ. The CDR3 spans 17 residues. DNA for the CDR3: TGCGCCAGCAGCGAGATCCCGGGACAGGGGACGACCGGGGAGCTGTTTTTT. Its translation is CASSEIPGQGTTGELFF. The full variable domain, in which reference TRBV5-1 and TRBJ2-2 provide the parts outside the CDR3, is KAGVTQTPRYLIKTRGQQVTLSCSPISGHRSVSWYQQTPGQGLQFLFEYFSETQRNKGNFPGRFSGRQFSNSRSEMNVSTLELGDSALYLCASSEIPGQGTTGELFFGEGSRLTVL.

CDR3 nucleotide sequence: TGTGCCAGCAGCCCGGACAGTGTTATTGACTACACCTTC. This gives the protein CASSPDSVIDYTF. The genes are TRBV6-2 or TRBV6-3 and TRBJ1-2; a weak D match, TRBD1 (6 bases). The CDR3 spans 13 residues. Trimming took off 6 bases at V and 10 bases at J, with 18 bases between the two ends. CDR1 and CDR2 from the germline V gene are MNHEY and SVGEGT.